The 32 T cell receptor beta chains below come from one sample, sequenced in a study of T cell changes during pregnancy in multiple sclerosis. Assay: immunoSEQ multiplex PCR; the TCRdb copy retains only in-frame clones and omits some. The table has 40,000 to 60,000 clones, approximately 92% seen once. Material: CD4+ T cells from peripheral blood mononuclear cells, obtained in the third trimester of pregnancy. The receptors here all came from a female donor with multiple sclerosis, enrolled in a pregnancy study.

The genes are TRBV19 and TRBJ1-2; 10 bases align to TRBD1. The CDR3 totals 14 residues. Per the germline V gene, CDR1 is LNHDA and CDR2 is SQIVND (reference sequence). V trimming: 4 bases; J trimming: 5 bases; junction bases outside the gene matches: 4. The CDR3 loop reads CASSSRQGAYGYTF. Written as DNA, the CDR3 is TGTGCCAGTAGTAGCAGACAGGGGGCTTATGGCTACACCTTC.

The DNA for the CDR3 is TGTGCCAGCAGCACAGGGGTGGGGGAGACCCAGTACTTC. Protein sequence: CASSTGVGETQYF. The rearrangement links TRBV7-3 to TRBJ2-5; 7 positions match TRBD1. Germline assignment: CDR1 SGHTA and CDR2 FQGTGA. The CDR3 is made up of 13 amino acids. V trimming: 5 bases; J trimming: 5 bases; junction bases outside the gene matches: 5.

CDR3 loop: CAWNTGPGINTEAFF. The DNA of the CDR3 is TGTGCCTGGAACACCGGGCCAGGGATAAACACTGAAGCTTTCTTT. The rearrangement uses TRBV30 and TRBJ1-1; D may be TRBD1 (5 bases). Trimming pared 4 bases from V and 2 bases from J, leaving 17 bases between. This CDR3 is 15 amino acids long. CDR1 is GTSNPN and CDR2 is SVGIG in the germline V gene (reference sequence).

V and J are TRBV6-5 and TRBJ2-3; perhaps TRBD1 as D (5 bases). Looked up from germline, CDR1 is MNHEY and CDR2 is SVGAGI. The CDR3 length is 15 residues. Deletions cut 2 bases from V and 3 bases from J, with 12 bases between. The CDR3 coding sequence is TGTGCCAGCAGTTACGGGGCCCGAAGGACAGATACGCAGTATTTT. The encoded protein is CASSYGARRTDTQYF.

The chain has TRBV15 and TRBJ1-2, with D uncertain. Germline V gene data show CDR1 as LNHNV and CDR2 as YYDKDF (reference sequence). This CDR3 region has 14 residues. Trimming left V 0 bases short and J 8 bases short, with 13 bases between. CDR3 nucleotide sequence: TGTGCCACCAGCAGAGATCTCGGTGTAAGCGGCTACACCTTC. Encoded protein: CATSRDLGVSGYTF.

The gene calls are TRBV5-1 and TRBJ2-5; a weak D match, TRBD2 (5 bases). CDR3 length equals 16 residues. Germline V CDR1 and CDR2: SGHRS, YFSETQ. The ends were cut back, 5 bases at V and 1 base at J, with 18 bases in the middle. The CDR3 DNA reads TGCGCCAGCAGACCTTCCCCGGGATCCAGCCAAGAGACCCAGTACTTC. This codes for CASRPSPGSSQETQYF. Supplemented by reference TRBV5-1 and TRBJ2-5, the full variable domain reads KAGVTQTPRYLIKTRGQQVTLSCSPISGHRSVSWYQQTPGQGLQFLFEYFSETQRNKGNFPGRFSGRQFSNSRSEMNVSTLELGDSALYLCASRPSPGSSQETQYFGPGTRLLVL.

This clone turned up a few times. J is TRBJ2-7 and V is TRBV21-1; the D call TRBD2 from the table was never checked on the DNA. TRBV21-1 is designated a pseudogene. The CDR3 is made up of 14 amino acids. The CDR3 DNA reads TGTGCCAGCAGCATGGGACTAGTTTTCTACGAGCAGTACTTC. This translates into CASSMGLVFYEQYF.

The genes are TRBV25-1 and TRBJ2-5, with 7 bases identical to TRBD2. Trimming removed 5 bases from V and 3 bases from J; junction bases left unmatched: 15. Germline CDR1 and CDR2: MGHDK and SYGVNS. The CDR3 loop spans 17 amino acids. The CDR3 sequence is CASSLRTGVGTKETQYF. CDR3 coding DNA: TGTGCCAGCAGTTTGAGGACGGGGGTAGGGACTAAAGAGACCCAGTACTTC.

The J gene is TRBJ2-3, the V gene TRBV7-3; D is unresolved. Germline lookup yields CDR1 SGHTA and CDR2 FQGTGA. Trimming pared 5 bases from V and 1 base from J, leaving 7 bases between. There are 13 residues in the CDR3. CDR3 protein: CASSLLRTDTQYF. The DNA for the CDR3 is TGTGCCAGCAGCCTCCTCCGCACAGATACGCAGTATTTT.

This clone showed up just once. J is TRBJ2-7 and V is TRBV9, with a possible D match to TRBD2 (5 bases). The CDR3 has 15 residues. V was clipped by 0 bases and J by 5 bases, with 15 bases between them. Germline V gene data show CDR1 as SGDLS and CDR2 as YYNGEE. The CDR3 nucleotides are TGTGCCAGCAGCGTAGTGGATAGCGAGAACAACGAGCAGTACTTC. Its translation: CASSVVDSENNEQYF.

V and J are TRBV19 and TRBJ1-2, with a possible D match to TRBD1 (6 bases). Germline-derived CDR1 and CDR2 are LNHDA and SQIVND (reference sequence). This CDR3 has 13 amino acids. Trimming pared 7 bases from V and 5 bases from J, leaving 14 bases between. The CDR3: CASTKGQYYGYTF. For the CDR3, the DNA is TGTGCCAGTACGAAAGGACAGTATTATGGCTACACCTTC.

The rearrangement uses TRBV7-2 and TRBJ2-7, with 11 bases matching TRBD1. The V segment lost 1 base and the J segment 3 bases; nucleotides outside the gene matches: 2. The CDR3 has 15 amino acids. Germline V CDR1 and CDR2: SGHTA, FQGNSA. CDR3 bases: TGTGCCAGCAGCTTAGACGGGACAGGGGGCTACGAGCAGTACTTC. It yields the protein CASSLDGTGGYEQYF.

The V call is TRBV5-1, the J call TRBJ2-5; D possibly corresponds to TRBD2 (6 bases). This CDR3 is 15 amino acids long. V shed 4 bases and J shed 4 bases, with 17 bases lying between them. Germline CDR1 is SGHRS and CDR2 is YFSETQ. This CDR3 is CASSAETSYRETQYF. Here the CDR3 DNA reads TGCGCCAGCAGCGCAGAGACTAGTTATCGAGAGACCCAGTACTTC.

This clone was found once. This chain connects TRBV29-1 to TRBJ1-2; 9 bases match TRBD1. The CDR3 has 13 residues. Germline V gene sequence: CDR1 SQVTM, CDR2 ANQGSEA. V shed 7 bases and J 5 bases; nucleotides not matched to a gene: 8. CDR3 sequence reads: CSGGGQGLYGYTF. The CDR3 coding sequence is TGCAGCGGGGGGGGACAGGGATTATATGGCTACACCTTC.

The J gene is TRBJ1-6, the V gene TRBV6-6; 7 bases align to TRBD1. Germline loops: CDR1 MNHNY, CDR2 SVGAGI (reference sequence). V shed 10 bases, J shed 7 bases, and the junction held 7 bases outside the gene matches. The CDR3 extends over 13 amino acids. The CDR3 reads CATRGTENSPLHF. CDR3 in DNA: TGTGCCACCCGCGGGACAGAGAATTCACCCCTCCACTTT.

A single count supports this clone. The genes are TRBV4-2 and TRBJ2-7; D is possibly TRBD2 (6 bases). Trimming cost V 0 bases and J 6 bases, with 15 bases left between them. Germline V gives CDR1 LGHNA, CDR2 YNFKEQ. The CDR3 contains 15 residues. The CDR3 DNA reads TGTGCCAGCAGCCAAGAGGGACTCGTCGAGGGCGAGCAGTACTTC. This codes for CASSQEGLVEGEQYF.

This chain links TRBV7-2 with TRBJ1-2; D is undetermined. This CDR3 comprises 18 residues. Per the germline V gene, CDR1 is SGHTA and CDR2 is FQGNSA. The germline V and J ends were trimmed by 5 bases and 2 bases, with 24 bases remaining between them. The CDR3 spells CASSDLRGGRASNYGYTF. DNA for the CDR3: TGTGCCAGCAGCGATTTACGGGGAGGGCGCGCTTCCAACTATGGCTACACCTTC.

The genes are TRBV18 and TRBJ2-1; 9 nucleotides agree with TRBD2. After removal of 3 bases from V and 0 bases from J, the junction contained 3 bases not matched to a gene. The CDR3 spans 16 residues. The germline CDR1 and CDR2 sequences are KGHSH and LQKENI. The CDR3 DNA is TGTGCCAGCTCACCGCGTAGCGGGAGCTCCTACAATGAGCAGTTCTTC. Translation gives CASSPRSGSSYNEQFF.

This sequence joins TRBV7-2 and TRBJ1-4; tentative D call: TRBD1 (6 bases). In germline, CDR1 is SGHTA, CDR2 FQGNSA. This CDR3 comprises 17 residues. Trimming shortened V by 1 base and J by 8 bases, and 20 bases separated the two germline ends. The CDR3 DNA reads as TGTGCCAGCAGCTTAGTTCCGGCAGGGAGGGGGATAGAAAAACTGTTTTTT. Residues: CASSLVPAGRGIEKLFF.

V is TRBV19 and J is TRBJ1-1; D ambiguous. CDR3 length equals 15 residues. Trimming stripped 0 bases from V and 1 base from J, with 9 bases between. Germline loops: CDR1 LNHDA, CDR2 SQIVND (reference sequence). CDR3 in DNA: TGTGCCAGTAGTATAGATCTCGGTTGGAACACTGAAGCTTTCTTT. Protein product: CASSIDLGWNTEAFF. The full variable domain, in which reference TRBV19 and TRBJ1-1 provide the parts outside the CDR3, is DGGITQSPKYLFRKEGQNVTLSCEQNLNHDAMYWYRQDPGQGLRLIYYSQIVNDFQKGDIAEGYSVSREKKESFPLTVTSAQKNPTAFYLCASSIDLGWNTEAFFGQGTRLTVV.

The chain recombines TRBV5-6 with TRBJ2-1; 7 bases fit TRBD2. Germline CDR1 SGHDT, CDR2 YYEEEE. CDR3 length: 14 amino acids. The ends lost 4 bases at V and 8 bases at J; junction bases unmatched: 9. Written as DNA, the CDR3 is TGTGCCAGCAGCCCTGGCCCGACTAGCCATGAGCAGTTCTTC. Translation gives CASSPGPTSHEQFF.

The chain carries TRBV7-2 and TRBJ1-2; D not certain. CDR3 length: 13 amino acids. Germline CDR1 and CDR2: SGHTA and FQGNSA. V lost 0 bases and J 2 bases, leaving 4 bases between the germline ends. CDR3 region: CASSLARNYGYTF. CDR3 in DNA: TGTGCCAGCAGCTTAGCCAGAAACTATGGCTACACCTTC.

The genes are TRBV5-8 and TRBJ1-1; D is uncertain. Germline values: CDR1 SGHTS, CDR2 YDEGEE. V lost 1 base and J lost 1, with 5 bases in between. The CDR3 covers 13 residues. This CDR3 reads CASSLNRNTEAFF. The CDR3 nucleotides are TGTGCCAGCAGCTTGAACAGGAACACTGAAGCTTTCTTT.

V gene TRBV7-7 combines with J gene TRBJ2-2, with a possible D match to TRBD1 (6 bases). CDR1 SSHAT and CDR2 FNYEAQ come from the germline V gene (reference sequence). Trimming pared 5 bases from V and 4 bases from J, leaving 14 bases between. This CDR3 has 15 amino acids. The CDR3 protein is CASSQQGRSTGELFF. The CDR3 DNA is TGTGCCAGCAGCCAACAGGGTAGGAGCACCGGGGAGCTGTTTTTT.

The chain employs TRBV7-2 and TRBJ2-7; D possibly corresponds to TRBD2 (6 bases). The CDR3 sequence is 14 residues long. CDR1 is SGHTA, CDR2 FQGNSA, per germline. V was pared by 6 bases and J by 3 bases, with 15 bases between. The CDR3 coding sequence is TGTGCCAGCAGTTTCTCCGGGGGAGGCTACGAGCAGTACTTC. This encodes CASSFSGGGYEQYF.

The chain is built from TRBV19 and TRBJ1-5; D remains unclear. The length of the CDR3 is 13 residues. The V and J ends lost 4 bases and 2 bases respectively, with 6 bases between them. Germline assignment: CDR1 LNHDA and CDR2 SQIVND (reference sequence). CDR3 nucleotide sequence: TGTGCCAGTAGTAACGCGGGCAATCAGCCCCAGCATTTT. It is translated as CASSNAGNQPQHF.

The rearrangement links TRBV7-6 to TRBJ2-7; D perhaps matches TRBD2 (5 bases). CDR3 length equals 14 residues. In germline, CDR1 is SGHVS, CDR2 FNYEAQ. Trimming cost V 0 bases and J 3 bases, with 9 bases left between them. This CDR3 reads CASSLAERGYEQYF. CDR3 sequence (DNA): TGTGCCAGCAGCTTAGCGGAACGGGGCTACGAGCAGTACTTC.

J is TRBJ1-2 and V is TRBV27; 10 bases align to TRBD1. V lost 6 bases, J lost 5 bases, and 3 bases stayed unmatched. CDR1 and CDR2 from the germline V gene are MNHEY and SMNVEV (reference sequence). CDR3 length: 13 residues. Here the CDR3 DNA reads TGTGCCAGCAGAGGGACAGGGGAATATGGCTACACCTTC. This translates into CASRGTGEYGYTF.

The genes are TRBV29-1 and TRBJ1-2, with 9 bases fitting TRBD1. CDR3 length: 14 residues. Germline CDR1 SQVTM, CDR2 ANQGSEA. Losses at the gene ends were 4 bases for V and 7 bases for J; bases not matched to a gene: 10. CDR3 sequence reads: CSVATGTGWGGYTF. CDR3 DNA: TGCAGCGTTGCCACTGGGACAGGGTGGGGTGGCTACACCTTC.

V usage is TRBV4-3 and J usage is TRBJ1-1; D ambiguous. The germline V and J ends were trimmed by 1 base and 8 bases, with 8 bases remaining between them. Germline lookup yields CDR1 LGHNA and CDR2 YSLEER. The CDR3 is made up of 12 amino acids. In nucleotides, the CDR3 is TGCGCCAGCAGCCAAGTGGGAGGGGAAGCTTTCTTT. Translated: CASSQVGGEAFF.

The chain uses TRBV18 and TRBJ2-5, with TRBD2 identical over 15 bases. V shed 3 bases and J 2 bases; nucleotides not matched to a gene: 7. The CDR3 runs to 18 residues. Germline lookup yields CDR1 KGHSH and CDR2 LQKENI. Here the CDR3 DNA reads TGTGCCAGCTCACCCGGACTAGCGGGGGGGCCAGGGCAAGAGACCCAGTACTTC. It encodes CASSPGLAGGPGQETQYF.

This clone showed up just once. The gene calls are TRBV6-1 and TRBJ1-6; perhaps TRBD1 as D (6 bases). CDR1 is MNHNS, CDR2 SASEGT, per germline. The V end lost 1 base, the J end lost 9 bases, and 13 bases lay between the germline ends. The CDR3 runs to 15 residues. DNA for the CDR3: TGTGCCAGCAGTGAAGGGGCACAGGGAAGTTCACCCCTCCACTTT. The encoded protein is CASSEGAQGSSPLHF.